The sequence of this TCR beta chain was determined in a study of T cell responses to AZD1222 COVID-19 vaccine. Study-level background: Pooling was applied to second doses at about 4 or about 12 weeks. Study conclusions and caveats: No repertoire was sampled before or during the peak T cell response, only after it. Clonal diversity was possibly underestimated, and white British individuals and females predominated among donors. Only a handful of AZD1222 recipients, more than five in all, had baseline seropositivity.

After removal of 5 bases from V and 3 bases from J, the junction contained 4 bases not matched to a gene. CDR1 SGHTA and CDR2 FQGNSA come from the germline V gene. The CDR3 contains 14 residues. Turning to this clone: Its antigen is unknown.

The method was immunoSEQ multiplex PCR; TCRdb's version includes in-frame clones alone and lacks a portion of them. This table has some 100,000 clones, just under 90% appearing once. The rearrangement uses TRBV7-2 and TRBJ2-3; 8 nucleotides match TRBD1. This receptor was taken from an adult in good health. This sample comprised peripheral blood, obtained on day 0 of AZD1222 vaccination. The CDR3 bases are TGTGCCAGCAGCCAGGGGGCGAGGACAGATACGCAGTATTTT. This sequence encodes CASSQGARTDTQYF.